This T cell receptor (beta chain) was identified during a study of OX40 agonist ivuxolimab in advanced cancers. Regarding the study in general: Ivuxolimab, which targeted the costimulatory receptor OX40 (CD134), was an agonistic, fully human IgG2 monoclonal antibody. Intravenous ivuxolimab was administered to patients every 2 weeks at six dose levels: 0.01, 0.1, 0.3, 1.5, 3 and 10 mg/kg. Of the roughly 52 dose-escalation patients, hepatocellular carcinoma was present in approximately 20, melanoma in around 15, renal cell carcinoma in 9 and head and neck cancer in 9. In the dose-escalation cohort, 65% to 90% of patients were male, and the mean age was around 60 years, with a range of about 23 to 85. Patients were allowed to have had prior anti-PD-1, anti-PD-L1 or anti-CTLA-4 therapy, and 30% to 50% of the dose-escalation patients had previously received checkpoint inhibitors. Partial responses occurred in three dose-escalation patients: two with cutaneous melanoma and one with hepatocellular carcinoma. Peripheral TCRbeta sequencing aimed to test whether ivuxolimab altered TCR sequence diversity and caused clonal T-cell expansion. The paper covers the monotherapy dose-escalation part of the phase I ivuxolimab trial, which included N of about 50 patients. Summary of the overall study and its limitations: At doses from 0.1 to 3.0 mg/kg, clonal expansion was seen in both CD4+ and CD8+ blood T cells between baseline and week 6. Low levels of normalized T-cell clonal expansion were also shown by some nonresponding patients. In partial responders in the 0.1-3.0 mg/kg groups, normalized peripheral clonal expansion was found to be among the lowest, especially among CD8+ T cells. Antigen specificity was not determined for the clonally expanded peripheral T cells. After ivuxolimab, expanded clones were on average more numerous among CD8+ T cells than among CD4+ T cells.

To note about this clone: The antigen this receptor binds is unknown. No much larger clone exists at a distance of one base, and base qualities are not known.

To sequence the TCRbeta CDR3 region, genomic DNA was isolated from the sorted cells. TCRbeta CDR3 regions were sequenced using the immunoSEQ Assay. Not all clones reach the TCRdb copy of this immuneACCESS table, which keeps in-frame sequences only. Checked studies attribute under half of the gap to unresolved V genes and leave the rest unexplained. This sample comprises tens of thousands of clones, 75% to 95% of them detected only once. In total, the top ten clones hold around 1.7% of the sample. Including cysteine and phenylalanine, the CDR3 has 14 amino acids. The retained sequence is limited to the CDR3, 42 bases, with the frame set at the first base. CDR1 is given as LNHDA and CDR2 as SQIVND, both from the germline V gene (reference sequence). Deletion took 6 bases off V and 2 bases off J, with a span of 11 bases between the germline ends. Patients with autoimmune disease history or receiving systemic immunosuppression were excluded from the trial. In every dose cohort, peripheral blood was drawn for TCR sequencing at baseline, cycle 4 day 1, and cycle 7 day 1. The samples were taken from a phase I, first-in-human, multicenter, open-label dose-escalation trial of ivuxolimab. Adults with locally advanced or metastatic melanoma, renal cell carcinoma, hepatocellular carcinoma or head and neck squamous cell carcinoma were enrolled in the trial. Before TCR sequencing, CD4+ T cells and CD8+ T cells from peripheral blood were sorted into separate populations.

This TCR was recovered from an adult with an advanced solid tumor such as melanoma, head and neck, liver or kidney cancer. The sequence is built from TRBV19 and TRBJ1-5; a confident D gene designation cannot be given. The sample consisted of CD4+ or CD8+ T cells sorted from blood, taken in a trial of the OX40 agonist ivuxolimab. CDR3 loop: CASSSPVGNQPQHF. In nucleotide form, the sequence is TGTGCCAGTAGCAGCCCCGTTGGCAATCAGCCCCAGCATTTT.